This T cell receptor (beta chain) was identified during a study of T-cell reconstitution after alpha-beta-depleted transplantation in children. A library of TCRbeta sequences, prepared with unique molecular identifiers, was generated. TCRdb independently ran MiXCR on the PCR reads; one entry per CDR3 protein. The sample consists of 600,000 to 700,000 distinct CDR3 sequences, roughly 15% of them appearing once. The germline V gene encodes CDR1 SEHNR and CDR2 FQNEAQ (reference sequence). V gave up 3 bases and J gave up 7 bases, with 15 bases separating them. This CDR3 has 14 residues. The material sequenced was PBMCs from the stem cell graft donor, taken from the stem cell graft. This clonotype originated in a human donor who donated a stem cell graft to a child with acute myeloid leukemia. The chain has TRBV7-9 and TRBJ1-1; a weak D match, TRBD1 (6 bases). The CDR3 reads CASSFPRGVGEAFF. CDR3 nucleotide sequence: TGTGCCAGCAGCTTCCCAAGGGGGGTCGGTGAAGCTTTCTTT.